Below are 30 T cell receptor beta chains sequenced from a single sample in a study of T cells in Graves' hyperthyroidism and ophthalmopathy. There were TCR beta CDR3 regions amplified from RNA transcripts. TCR CDR3 regions were first amplified by RT-PCR with HTBI primers. TCRdb redid the calling of the multiplex PCR reads with MiXCR, one entry per CDR3 protein. The table lists some 600,000 distinct CDR3 sequences, over 11% of them singletons. Sequencing input: blood. The receptor set was obtained from a woman in her 30s with Graves' hyperthyroidism that later progressed to Graves' ophthalmopathy.

In this sample, this clonotype turned up many times. V is TRBV4-3 and J is TRBJ2-3; D is ambiguous. Trimming left V 4 bases short and J 1 base short, with 6 bases between. This CDR3 is built from 13 residues. Germline-derived CDR1 and CDR2 are LGHNA and YSLEER. The CDR3 region is CASSLTRTDTQYF. The CDR3, as DNA: TGCGCCAGCAGCCTGACCCGCACAGATACGCAGTATTTT.

This clonotype was recorded many times. The chain uses TRBV3-1 and TRBJ2-2; 7 bases match TRBD1. Germline lookup yields CDR1 LGHDT and CDR2 YNNKEL (reference sequence). CDR3 length: 14 amino acids. V was pared by 3 bases and J by 6 bases, with 4 bases of the junction left unmatched. In DNA form, the CDR3 reads TGTGCCAGCAGCCAGGGGACAGTGCCCGGGGAGCTGTTTTTT. Translating gives CASSQGTVPGELFF.

This clonotype was seen more than once but under ten times. V is TRBV5-8 and J is TRBJ2-5; TRBD1 agrees at 10 bases. V was clipped by 4 bases and J by 5 bases; unmatched bases: 14. The germline CDR1 and CDR2 sequences are SGHTS and YDEGEE. CDR3 length: 17 amino acids. The CDR3 here is CASSPTLTGGLGETQYF. The CDR3 nucleotides read TGTGCCAGCAGCCCCACCCTGACAGGGGGCTTGGGGGAGACCCAGTACTTC.

This clonotype has at least ten counts. The chain links TRBV28 to TRBJ1-5; TRBD1 might be the D (5 bases). Germline assignment: CDR1 MDHEN and CDR2 SYDVKM. The CDR3 covers 15 residues. V lost 1 base and J 9 bases, leaving 16 bases between the germline ends. CDR3 sequence reads: CASSLLSGGIRPQHF. CDR3 bases: TGTGCCAGCAGTTTATTGTCGGGGGGTATTCGGCCCCAGCATTTT.

The chain recombines TRBV28 with TRBJ2-7; 10 bases are shared with TRBD1. Germline V lookup: CDR1 MDHEN, CDR2 SYDVKM. J was trimmed by 7 bases and V by 6 bases; bases with no gene match: 15. The CDR3 loop spans 16 amino acids. In DNA, the CDR3 is TGTGCCAGCAGCCCAGGCTCCGGGACAGGGGTGGTAGAGCAGTACGTC. Its protein product is CASSPGSGTGVVEQYV.

This clonotype was seen a few times. This sequence joins TRBV7-9 and TRBJ1-5; 7 bases line up with TRBD1. Trimming took 5 bases from V and 7 from J; bases not matched to a gene: 5. CDR1 is SEHNR, CDR2 FQNEAQ, per germline (reference sequence). The CDR3 extends over 13 amino acids. Written as DNA, the CDR3 is TGTGCCAGCAGCCACACAGGGGACCAGCCCCAGCATTTT. Encoded protein: CASSHTGDQPQHF.

This clonotype was seen many times. The genes are TRBV24-1 and TRBJ2-3; no reliable D call. This CDR3 has 15 amino acids. Germline V gene data show CDR1 as KGHDR and CDR2 as SFDVKD. Trimming took off 9 bases at V and 0 bases at J, with 15 bases between the two ends. This CDR3 reads CATAPLGESTDTQYF. CDR3 sequence (DNA): TGTGCCACCGCCCCCCTAGGCGAAAGCACAGATACGCAGTATTTT.

This clonotype was detected many times. J is TRBJ2-7 and V is TRBV29-1; the match to TRBD1 covers 7 bases. CDR3 length: 12 amino acids. In germline, CDR1 is SQVTM, CDR2 ANQGSEA. V lost 4 bases and J lost 5; bases outside the gene matches: 5. CDR3 DNA: TGCAGCGTTGTAGGACAGGAGAACGAGCAGTACTTC. This translates into CSVVGQENEQYF.

This clonotype has a count of ten or more. V usage is TRBV12-3 or TRBV12-4 and J usage is TRBJ1-3; 9 bases align to TRBD1. J lost 9 bases, V lost 5 bases, and 11 bases had no gene match. The CDR3 runs to 15 residues. The CDR3 sequence: CASSGTGTLLGTIYF. The CDR3 coding sequence is TGTGCCAGCAGTGGGACAGGGACTCTTCTTGGCACCATATATTTT.

Ten or more counts support this clonotype. The chain couples TRBV18 to TRBJ1-6; the match to TRBD1 covers 8 bases. The germline V gene has CDR1 KGHSH and CDR2 LQKENI. J lost 5 bases, V lost 3 bases, and 3 bases had no gene match. The CDR3 runs to 15 residues. CDR3 sequence reads: CASSPGQADNSPLHF. CDR3 in DNA: TGTGCCAGCTCACCGGGACAGGCCGATAATTCACCCCTCCACTTT.

This clonotype was observed many times. The V gene is TRBV12-3 or TRBV12-4, the J gene TRBJ1-3; D gene uncertain. The CDR3 runs to 15 residues. The V and J ends lost 6 bases and 0 bases respectively, with 12 bases between them. The CDR3 protein is CASRREAGSGNTIYF. The CDR3 region has the DNA TGTGCCAGCAGAAGGGAGGCGGGCTCTGGAAACACCATATATTTT.

This clonotype was observed many times. The genes are TRBV9 and TRBJ1-1; 7 positions agree with TRBD1. Germline trimming cut 3 bases from V and 0 bases from J; bases unmatched to any gene: 8. The CDR3 covers 16 residues. Looked up from germline, CDR1 is SGDLS and CDR2 is YYNGEE. The CDR3 DNA reads as TGTGCCAGCAGCGCGCAGGGGGGATACATGAACACTGAAGCTTTCTTT. It is translated as CASSAQGGYMNTEAFF.

This clonotype was picked up a small number of times. Compared with germline, one end of the junction differs, possibly owing to a read error. The V gene is TRBV4-3, the J gene TRBJ2-3; D remains ambiguous. Germline-derived CDR1 and CDR2 are LGHNA and YSLEER. The CDR3 is 15 residues long. CDR3 residues: CASSQDHRDTYTQYF. The DNA for the CDR3 is TGCGCCAGCAGCCAAGATCATAGAGACACATATACGCAGTATTTT.

As DNA, the CDR3 is TGTGCCAGCAGGACGACAGGGGCTGGGGAGACCCAGTACTTC. Protein product: CASRTTGAGETQYF. The chain combines TRBV28 with TRBJ2-5; 8 positions agree with TRBD1. Unmatched junction bases numbered 8, after V lost 6 bases and J lost 5 bases. The germline V gene encodes CDR1 MDHEN and CDR2 SYDVKM. The CDR3 runs 14 residues.

This clonotype was counted many times. The rearrangement links TRBV5-1 to TRBJ1-1, with a tentative D call TRBD1 (5 bases). Germline V lookup: CDR1 SGHRS, CDR2 YFSETQ. CDR3 length: 15 amino acids. The V gene lost 3 bases and the J gene lost 5 bases, with 17 bases spanning the gap. The CDR3 DNA sequence: TGCGCCAGCAGCTCCTCCGGGGGAGGGCGAACTGAAGCTTTCTTT. This sequence encodes CASSSSGGGRTEAFF.

In this sample, this clonotype turned up many times. The chain carries TRBV6-1 and TRBJ1-5; the match to TRBD1 covers 7 bases. The CDR3 is made up of 12 amino acids. CDR1 is MNHNS and CDR2 is SASEGT in the germline V gene. Losses at the gene ends were 6 bases for V and 5 bases for J; bases not matched to a gene: 1. The CDR3 here is CASSGTDQPQHF. The CDR3 DNA follows: TGTGCCAGCAGCGGGACAGATCAGCCCCAGCATTTT.

This CDR3 is CASSADSRNQPQHF. In DNA form, the CDR3 reads TGTGCCAGCAGTGCGGACAGTCGCAATCAGCCCCAGCATTTT. The gene calls are TRBV6-1 and TRBJ1-5, with D tentatively TRBD1 (6 bases). Trimming removed 4 bases from V and 2 bases from J, with 9 bases in between. CDR1 MNHNS and CDR2 SASEGT come from the germline V gene. This CDR3 is built from 14 residues.

This clonotype was counted many times. The rearrangement links TRBV5-1 to TRBJ2-7; 8 positions agree with TRBD2. CDR1 and CDR2 (germline): SGHRS, YFSETQ. This CDR3 is 14 amino acids long. V gave up 10 bases and J gave up 2 bases; unmatched junction bases: 11. CDR3 in DNA: TGCGCCTGCCGCGTTAGCGGGATTACCTACGAGCAGTACTTC. Protein product: CACRVSGITYEQYF.

This clonotype has a count of ten or more. This rearrangement joins TRBV30 to TRBJ1-1; 8 positions match TRBD1. Germline lookup yields CDR1 GTSNPN and CDR2 SVGIG (reference sequence). The CDR3 runs to 14 residues. The trim removed 2 bases at V and 9 bases at J, leaving 11 bases unmatched. Written as DNA, the CDR3 is TGTGCCTGGAGTTTACAGGGGGTCTCTTCGCAAGCTTTCTTT. It encodes CAWSLQGVSSQAFF.

Many counts were recorded for this clonotype. The chain joins TRBV20-1 to TRBJ1-2, with 8 bases identical to TRBD1. V was pared by 6 bases and J by 10 bases, with 16 bases of the junction left unmatched. The CDR3 extends over 14 amino acids. Germline values: CDR1 DFQATT, CDR2 SNEGSKA (reference sequence). The CDR3 loop is CSATRSDRAIDYTF. CDR3 sequence (DNA): TGCAGTGCGACGCGGTCGGACAGGGCTATTGACTACACCTTC.

The chain is built from TRBV5-1 and TRBJ2-3; D may correspond to TRBD1 or TRBD2 (5 bases each). The CDR3 loop spans 15 amino acids. The germline V and J ends were trimmed by 3 bases and 2 bases, with 13 bases remaining between them. Per germline, CDR1 SGHRS and CDR2 YFSETQ. The CDR3 reads CASSSDGALTDTQYF. The CDR3 DNA is TGCGCCAGCAGCTCCGACGGGGCTCTCACAGATACGCAGTATTTT. Variable domain in full (rest from reference TRBV5-1 and TRBJ2-3): KAGVTQTPRYLIKTRGQQVTLSCSPISGHRSVSWYQQTPGQGLQFLFEYFSETQRNKGNFPGRFSGRQFSNSRSEMNVSTLELGDSALYLCASSSDGALTDTQYFGPGTRLTVL.

This clonotype was seen a few times. The V call is TRBV7-6, the J call TRBJ1-4; possible D gene TRBD1, 6 bases. The CDR3 consists of 16 residues. Germline V gene lookup returns CDR1 SGHVS and CDR2 FNYEAQ. The ends were cut back, 4 bases at V and 0 bases at J, with 12 bases in the middle. In DNA form, the CDR3 reads TGTGCCAGCAGCTCGGTACAGGGCGCAACTAATGAAAAACTGTTTTTT. The encoded protein is CASSSVQGATNEKLFF.

This clonotype was seen repeatedly, ten times or more. The V gene is TRBV27, the J gene TRBJ2-7, with TRBD1 as a possible D gene (6 bases). The CDR3 is made up of 13 amino acids. Trimming left V 6 bases short and J 3 bases short, with 12 bases between. CDR1 and CDR2 (germline): MNHEY, SMNVEV (reference sequence). CDR3 loop: CASSPGTLYEQYF. CDR3 coding DNA: TGTGCCAGCAGCCCCGGGACACTCTACGAGCAGTACTTC.

The rearrangement joins TRBV5-1 to TRBJ2-5, with 8 bases aligning to TRBD2. The CDR3 has 15 amino acids. Germline assignment: CDR1 SGHRS and CDR2 YFSETQ. V was pared by 3 bases and J by 1 base, with 5 bases of the junction left unmatched. The CDR3 loop reads CASSWSGGGQETQYF. The CDR3 DNA is TGCGCCAGCAGCTGGTCGGGGGGGGGCCAAGAGACCCAGTACTTC.

This clonotype has just a few counts. The rearrangement uses TRBV6-1 and TRBJ2-1; a possible D gene is TRBD2 (5 bases). The CDR3 consists of 15 residues. CDR1 and CDR2 (germline): MNHNS, SASEGT. The ends were cut back, 4 bases at V and 4 bases at J, with 14 bases in the middle. The CDR3 bases are TGTGCCAGCAGTGCTCCCGGGATCCGATACAATGAGCAGTTCTTC. Amino acids: CASSAPGIRYNEQFF.

Ten or more counts support this clonotype. This chain joins TRBV5-6 and TRBJ2-7, with D perhaps TRBD1 (6 bases). Deletions cut 4 bases from V and 5 bases from J, with 16 bases between. This CDR3 is built from 14 residues. The germline gives CDR1 SGHDT, CDR2 YYEEEE. The CDR3 DNA reads TGTGCCAGCAGCGGGTGGGGGCGCGAACACGAGCAGTACTTC. This sequence encodes CASSGWGREHEQYF.

This clonotype appeared once. This sequence may be a read error, since a much larger clone differs from it by one base. The chain uses TRBV24-1 and TRBJ1-5, with a possible D match to TRBD1 (5 bases). Per the germline V gene, CDR1 is KGHDR and CDR2 is SFDVKD. This CDR3 region has 12 residues. The CDR3: CASNQGDQPQRF. CDR3 DNA sequence: TGTGCCTCGAATCAGGGTGACCAGCCCCAGCGTTTT.

This clonotype was seen once. A much larger clonotype is one base distant, so this may be a read error. The CDR3 sequence: CAGSLGSLGDTQYF. Here the CDR3 DNA reads TGTGCCGGCAGCCTAGGAAGCTTAGGGGATACGCAGTATTTT. This chain links TRBV28 with TRBJ2-3, with D unresolved. Germline values: CDR1 MDHEN, CDR2 SYDVKM. The CDR3 consists of 14 residues.

A word on this clonotype: It is likely a read error, because the conserved phenylalanine at the end of the CDR3 is missing. The chain recombines TRBV20-1 with TRBJ2-2; 11 bases map to TRBD2. The trim removed 4 bases at V and 5 bases at J, leaving 12 bases unmatched. CDR3 size: 17 residues. Germline V gene lookup returns CDR1 DFQATT and CDR2 SNEGSKA (reference sequence). The CDR3 bases are TGCAGTGCTACTCCTGGGGGATGGACTAGCGGGACCGGGGAGCTGTTTTCT. This codes for CSATPGGWTSGTGELFS.

This clonotype was seen at least ten times. The J gene is TRBJ1-2, the V gene TRBV18; D perhaps matches TRBD1 (5 bases). The ends were cut back, 3 bases at V and 6 bases at J, with 11 bases in the middle. CDR3 size: 13 residues. The germline gives CDR1 KGHSH, CDR2 LQKENI. In DNA form, the CDR3 reads TGTGCCAGCTCACCCAGGGCAGCCGATGGCTACACCTTC. It is translated as CASSPRAADGYTF.